This passage covers 29 T cell receptor beta chains from one sample sequenced in a study of blood T cell repertoires in COVID-19. The repertoire was sequenced with immunoSEQ multiplex PCR; TCRdb's copy has only in-frame clones and lacks some. The table includes around 190,000 clones, 82% detected once. Sequenced material: peripheral blood. These receptors all stem from a woman aged 60-70 years with COVID-19, enrolled during active disease.

Regarding this clone: Within the sample, other DNA sequences also encode this same CDR3. The V gene is TRBV6-6, the J gene TRBJ2-2, with 8 bases identical to TRBD2. In germline, CDR1 is MNHNY, CDR2 SVGAGI (reference sequence). V lost 5 bases to trimming and J lost 5 bases; unmatched junction nucleotides: 7. CDR3 size: 15 residues. The chain's CDR3 is CASSKGSGGTGELFF. The DNA of the CDR3 is TGTGCCAGCAGTAAGGGGTCGGGGGGGACCGGGGAGCTGTTTTTT.

The gene calls are TRBV28 and TRBJ1-5, with 8 bases aligning to TRBD1. The CDR3 has 18 amino acids. Germline V gives CDR1 MDHEN, CDR2 SYDVKM. The V segment lost 4 bases and the J segment 0 bases; nucleotides outside the gene matches: 11. This CDR3 reads CASSSKDRVGYSNQPQHF. In DNA, the CDR3 is TGTGCCAGCAGTTCAAAGGACAGGGTCGGATATAGCAATCAGCCCCAGCATTTT.

The rearrangement joins TRBV6-1 to TRBJ1-2; D might be TRBD1 (6 bases). This CDR3 is built from 13 residues. The V and J ends lost 3 bases and 8 bases respectively, with 13 bases between them. Germline loops: CDR1 MNHNS, CDR2 SASEGT. The CDR3 region has the DNA TGTGCCAGCAGTGAGGACCAGGGGAGAGGCTACACCTTC. Amino acid sequence: CASSEDQGRGYTF.

CDR3 DNA sequence: TGTGCCAGCAGCTTAGGAGCTACAGGGGGGGGCAAAAACATTCAGTACTTC. Its protein product is CASSLGATGGGKNIQYF. The rearrangement joins TRBV7-2 to TRBJ2-4, with a possible D match to TRBD1 (8 bases). V lost 1 base to trimming and J lost 3 bases, with 16 bases between them. This CDR3 has 17 residues. Germline CDR1 and CDR2: SGHTA and FQGNSA.

This sequence joins TRBV5-1 and TRBJ2-6; 10 positions agree with TRBD1. V lost 2 bases to trimming and J lost 8 bases; unmatched junction nucleotides: 4. This CDR3 has 15 residues. Germline V gene lookup returns CDR1 SGHRS and CDR2 YFSETQ. The CDR3 sequence: CASSFRTGGTNVLTF. In nucleotides, the CDR3 is TGCGCCAGCAGCTTCCGGACAGGGGGGACCAACGTCCTGACTTTC.

The rearrangement joins TRBV6-1 to TRBJ2-1; D is possibly TRBD1 (5 bases). CDR3 length equals 15 residues. V was shortened by 1 base and J by 8 bases, with 15 bases between the two germline ends. Germline loops: CDR1 MNHNS, CDR2 SASEGT. The CDR3, as DNA: TGTGCCAGCAGTGAAGGGGGCCACCGAAGGGATGAGCAGTTCTTC. It is translated as CASSEGGHRRDEQFF.

This rearrangement joins TRBV30 to TRBJ2-5; weak D call: TRBD1 (6 bases). The V gene's germline CDR1 is GTSNPN and CDR2 SVGIG (reference sequence). The CDR3 sequence is 13 residues long. The V end was cut by 8 bases, the J end by 2 bases, with 15 bases between. The CDR3 bases are TGTGCCGGGACCACAGGGTATCAAGAGACCCAGTACTTC. This translates into CAGTTGYQETQYF.

This rearrangement joins TRBV30 to TRBJ1-2; 7 positions agree with TRBD1. Trimming removed 7 bases from V and 1 base from J; junction bases left unmatched: 6. Germline V gene lookup returns CDR1 GTSNPN and CDR2 SVGIG (reference sequence). The CDR3 totals 13 residues. CDR3 sequence: CASTTGNNYGYTF. The CDR3 region has the DNA TGTGCCTCTACGACAGGGAATAACTATGGCTACACCTTC.

The chain employs TRBV6-5 and TRBJ2-7; 10 bases match TRBD1. The CDR3 runs 13 residues. Per germline, CDR1 MNHEY and CDR2 SVGAGI. Losses at the gene ends were 6 bases for V and 7 bases for J; bases not matched to a gene: 6. The CDR3 DNA follows: TGTGCCAGCAGAGGACAGGGGGTGGGTGAGCAGTACTTC. It codes for CASRGQGVGEQYF.

V and J are TRBV11-2 and TRBJ2-5, with D perhaps TRBD2 (6 bases). In germline, CDR1 is SGHAT, CDR2 FQNNGV. This CDR3 region has 16 residues. V dropped 1 base and J dropped 5 bases, with 17 bases sitting between them. CDR3 loop: CASSLGLAFPAETQYF. The CDR3 coding sequence is TGTGCCAGCAGCTTAGGGCTAGCGTTCCCGGCGGAGACCCAGTACTTC.

The rearrangement joins TRBV6-2 or TRBV6-3 to TRBJ2-7, with TRBD2 matching over 10 bases. Trimming removed 5 bases from V and 1 base from J; junction bases left unmatched: 5. Germline V gene lookup returns CDR1 MNHEY and CDR2 SVGEGT. The CDR3 is 15 residues long. CDR3 sequence: CASSNPTSGSYEQYF. Here the CDR3 DNA reads TGTGCCAGCAGTAACCCGACTAGCGGGTCCTACGAGCAGTACTTC.

J is TRBJ1-3 and V is TRBV19, with D possibly TRBD1 on 5 matching bases. Trimming shortened V by 3 bases and J by 0 bases, and 12 bases separated the two germline ends. The CDR3 sequence is 16 residues long. CDR1 LNHDA and CDR2 SQIVND come from the germline V gene (reference sequence). The CDR3 here is CASSMRTPSSGNTIYF. The CDR3, as DNA: TGTGCCAGTAGTATGAGGACACCTAGCTCTGGAAACACCATATATTTT.

This clone has just a few counts. This sequence joins TRBV10-2 and TRBJ2-2, with a weak D call TRBD1 (6 bases). Germline V gene sequence: CDR1 WSHSY, CDR2 SAAADI. The CDR3 runs to 15 residues. Between the trimmed V and J ends, which lost 7 bases and 4 bases, there was a span of 16 bases. The CDR3 DNA is TGCGCCAGCACCCTGACAGGATCCCTCACCGGGGAGCTGTTTTTT. Its protein is CASTLTGSLTGELFF.

V gene TRBV28 combines with J gene TRBJ1-4, with 12 positions matching TRBD1. In germline, CDR1 is MDHEN, CDR2 SYDVKM. The CDR3 covers 14 residues. Trimming took 4 bases from V and 7 from J; bases not matched to a gene: 1. CDR3 residues: CASSWDRGLEKLFF. CDR3 sequence (DNA): TGTGCCAGCAGTTGGGACAGGGGGCTTGAAAAACTGTTTTTT.

V and J are TRBV24-1 and TRBJ2-1, with 12 bases fitting TRBD1. V was clipped by 3 bases and J by 8 bases; unmatched bases: 13. The CDR3 is 18 amino acids. Germline V gene data show CDR1 as KGHDR and CDR2 as SFDVKD. CDR3: CATSDTTQGQGAIDEQFF. The CDR3 DNA is TGTGCCACCAGTGATACCACCCAGGGACAGGGGGCCATCGATGAGCAGTTCTTC.

V and J are TRBV10-3 and TRBJ1-5; the match to TRBD1 covers 12 bases. The ends lost 4 bases at V and 1 base at J; junction bases unmatched: 2. Germline loops: CDR1 ENHRY, CDR2 SYGVKD. This CDR3 is built from 16 residues. The CDR3 protein is CAISGDRGPSNQPQHF. CDR3 sequence (DNA): TGTGCCATCAGTGGGGACAGGGGGCCGAGCAATCAGCCCCAGCATTTT.

The chain joins TRBV28 to TRBJ1-6; D unclear. In germline, CDR1 is MDHEN, CDR2 SYDVKM. The CDR3 covers 12 residues. V lost 6 bases and J lost 4, with 4 bases in between. CDR3 nucleotide sequence: TGTGCCAGCAGCCTGTATAATTCACCCCTCCACTTT. Encoded protein: CASSLYNSPLHF.

The gene calls are TRBV5-1 and TRBJ1-4; D perhaps matches TRBD1 (6 bases). The V end lost 0 bases, the J end lost 3 bases, and 12 bases lay between the germline ends. The CDR3 has 16 residues. Germline CDR1 and CDR2: SGHRS and YFSETQ. Written as DNA, the CDR3 is TGCGCCAGCAGCTTGGCCCTGTCAGGGGCTAATGAAAAACTGTTTTTT. It translates to CASSLALSGANEKLFF.

The chain recombines TRBV15 with TRBJ1-4; 9 bases line up with TRBD1. The CDR3 sequence is 14 residues long. Germline V CDR1 and CDR2: LNHNV, YYDKDF (reference sequence). V lost 4 bases, J lost 6 bases, and 3 bases stayed unmatched. In DNA form, the CDR3 reads TGTGCCACCAGCACCGGGACAGGGTATGAAAAACTGTTTTTT. Residues: CATSTGTGYEKLFF.

V is TRBV3-1 (or the pseudogene TRBV3-2) and J is TRBJ2-1; D not certain. The V gene lost 1 base and the J gene lost 1 base, with 5 bases spanning the gap. The CDR3 is 14 amino acids. Germline assignment: CDR1 LGHDT and CDR2 YNNKEL (reference sequence). The CDR3 is CASSQASSYNEQFF. DNA of the CDR3: TGTGCCAGCAGCCAAGCCAGTTCCTACAATGAGCAGTTCTTC.

The V call is TRBV5-1, the J call TRBJ2-5; TRBD1 matches at 7 bases. This CDR3 is 15 amino acids long. J gave up 1 base and V 0 bases, and 3 bases lay outside the gene matches. Germline V gene sequence: CDR1 SGHRS, CDR2 YFSETQ. The CDR3 loop is CASSLAPGGQETQYF. CDR3 in DNA: TGCGCCAGCAGCTTGGCCCCAGGGGGCCAAGAGACCCAGTACTTC. Drawing the rest from reference TRBV5-1 and TRBJ2-5, the complete variable domain is KAGVTQTPRYLIKTRGQQVTLSCSPISGHRSVSWYQQTPGQGLQFLFEYFSETQRNKGNFPGRFSGRQFSNSRSEMNVSTLELGDSALYLCASSLAPGGQETQYFGPGTRLLVL.

V and J are TRBV19 and TRBJ1-1, with TRBD1 matching over 7 bases. The CDR3 loop spans 16 amino acids. CDR1 and CDR2 from the germline V gene are LNHDA and SQIVND (reference sequence). V shed 5 bases and J 1 base; nucleotides not matched to a gene: 10. The CDR3, as DNA: TGTGCCAGTAGTGCGATCCGGACAGGACCGAACACTGAAGCTTTCTTT. It specifies CASSAIRTGPNTEAFF.

The chain joins TRBV15 to TRBJ2-3; TRBD2 might be the D (6 bases). The CDR3 runs to 17 residues. Trimming shortened V by 0 bases and J by 5 bases, and 18 bases separated the two germline ends. From germline, CDR1 is LNHNV and CDR2 YYDKDF (reference sequence). In DNA form, the CDR3 reads TGTGCCACCAGCAGAGACCACGGTAGCGGAACGCGAGATACGCAGTATTTT. It encodes CATSRDHGSGTRDTQYF. The whole variable domain, remainder taken from reference TRBV15 and TRBJ2-3, is DAMVIQNPRYQVTQFGKPVTLSCSQTLNHNVMYWYQQKSSQAPKLLFHYYDKDFNNEADTPDNFQSRRPNTSFCFLDIRSPGLGDTAMYLCATSRDHGSGTRDTQYFGPGTRLTVL.

This clone was detected a few times. The chain recombines TRBV28 with TRBJ1-2; D is ambiguous. CDR3 length equals 15 residues. V was cut by 2 bases and J by 8 bases, with 18 bases left in between. CDR1 and CDR2 (germline): MDHEN, SYDVKM. CDR3 nucleotide sequence: TGTGCCAGCAGTTTAGGGATAGCGTATCTGGGAGGCTACACCTTC. This sequence encodes CASSLGIAYLGGYTF.

The chain uses TRBV2 and TRBJ1-2, with D perhaps TRBD1 (6 bases). Germline V lookup: CDR1 SNHLY, CDR2 FYNNEI. There are 13 residues in the CDR3. Between the trimmed V and J ends, which lost 2 bases and 6 bases, there was a span of 10 bases. CDR3 in amino acids: CASSEQGIDGYTF. The CDR3 nucleotides are TGTGCCAGCAGTGAACAGGGGATTGATGGCTACACCTTC.

This sequence joins TRBV5-1 and TRBJ1-2, with D perhaps TRBD1 (5 bases). The V end was cut by 1 base, the J end by 6 bases, with 19 bases between. This CDR3 region has 16 residues. Germline V CDR1 and CDR2: SGHRS, YFSETQ. The CDR3 here is CASSLYRQNNADGYTF. The CDR3 bases are TGCGCCAGCAGCTTGTATAGACAGAACAACGCTGATGGCTACACCTTC.

The rearrangement uses TRBV10-1 and TRBJ1-6; possibly TRBD1 for D (6 bases). Germline V gene data show CDR1 as WNHNN and CDR2 as SYGVQD (reference sequence). This CDR3 has 13 residues. Trimming took off 5 bases at V and 7 bases at J, with 9 bases between the two ends. The CDR3 protein is CASSLGANSPLHF. CDR3 coding DNA: TGCGCCAGCAGTCTGGGGGCCAATTCACCCCTCCACTTT.

V and J are TRBV10-3 and TRBJ1-2, with D tentatively TRBD1 (5 bases). Trimming took 2 bases from V and 3 from J, leaving 13 bases between them. The CDR3 extends over 15 amino acids. CDR1 and CDR2 from the germline V gene are ENHRY and SYGVKD. Here the CDR3 DNA reads TGTGCCATCAGTGAGGGGGCAGCCCCTTACTATGGCTACACCTTC. It codes for CAISEGAAPYYGYTF.

The rearrangement links TRBV28 to TRBJ1-2; 10 nucleotides line up with TRBD1. The germline CDR1 and CDR2 sequences are MDHEN and SYDVKM. This CDR3 is built from 16 residues. J gave up 3 bases and V 5 bases, and 9 bases lay outside the gene matches. CDR3 coding DNA: TGTGCCAGCAGTCCCCTCCGGGACAGGGGAGACTATGGCTACACCTTC. Translating gives CASSPLRDRGDYGYTF.